The following is a T cell receptor (beta chain) sequence with its context. This clonotype was seen ten or more times. What antigen it recognizes has not been identified. Base qualities are not recorded, but no much larger clone differs from it by a single base. The label giving this sample's time point can be read as: before trial treatment. The donors came from RACIN, which was a single-arm phase I dose-escalation trial that paired nivolumab and ipilimumab with aspirin, low-dose cyclophosphamide and low-dose radiotherapy. Patients with advanced, TIL-negative solid tumors were considered eligible. TCRdb names Illumina MiniSeq as the instrument used. TCRs were amplified with Phusion for approximately 20 PCR cycles using a constant-region primer together with the adapter attached to the V primers. Amplification of the isolated mRNA was done with the MessageAmp II aRNA Amplification Kit, which involved an approximately 15-hour in vitro transcription at 37 degrees C. The Dynabeads mRNA DIRECT Purification Kit was used to isolate mRNA for TCR sequencing. A second approximately 25-cycle Phusion PCR added indexed Illumina adapters, and products were purified with AMPure XP beads. The study's processing was this. Using custom Perl scripts, TCR sequences encoding the same protein were pooled, out-of-frame sequences were removed, and the abundance of each clonotype was computed. TCR sequences supported by only a single read were excluded from analysis. The metrics used to describe the repertoires included Shannon entropy, Gini index, clonality, richness, and the frequency of TCRs shared between repertoires. TCRdb's own reprocessing of the public reads used fastp at Q25 and MiXCR and kept productive beta chains. Every distinct CDR3 protein forms one entry, paired with its most common genes and DNA. These V and J calls rely on TCRdb rather than the paper's analysis. Present in this sample are tens of thousands of distinct CDR3 sequences, 10% to 15% of which were seen just once. The ten largest clones add up to 5.5% to 7.5% of the sample.

These data come from a study of low-dose radiotherapy and immunotherapy resistance in tumors (dated by TCRdb to the early 2020s). About the full investigation: In Cohort 1, 0.5 Gy per fraction was delivered every 2 weeks, and a total PTV dose of 6.5 Gy was prescribed. First-strand cDNA was synthesized with Superscript III and a set of TRAV- and TRBV-specific primers, covering both TCRalpha and TCRbeta chains. Every two weeks, patients got intravenous cyclophosphamide at 200 mg/m2, given one day ahead of each radiation and immunotherapy administration. TCRalpha and TCRbeta libraries were deep-sequenced on an Illumina MiniSeq instrument. Patients in Cohort 2 were given 1 Gy per fraction every two weeks, for a total of 13 Gy across 26 weeks. Eight patients were included in the translational analysis: three from the first dose cohort and the first five from the second dose cohort. Patients were given nivolumab as a 240 mg flat dose every two weeks and ipilimumab at 1 mg/kg every six weeks, with both drugs delivered intravenously. Patients took aspirin 300 mg orally once daily for four cycles, starting on cycle 1 day 1. Trial participants were not randomized into treatment groups.

The source is a female donor with ovarian cancer. This material consisted of PBMCs, taken before treatment.

The CDR3 protein: CASSLEGTSGWNEQFF. The DNA reads TGCGCCAGCAGCTTGGAGGGGACTAGCGGATGGAATGAGCAGTTCTTC. The chain uses TRBV5-1 and TRBJ2-1; TRBD2 aligns with 11 central bases. The germline V end is reduced by 0 bases and the J end by 7 bases; junction bases left unmatched: 6. The germline V gene provides CDR1 SGHRS and CDR2 YFSETQ. The CDR3 goes from the cysteine to the phenylalanine over 16 residues. The read is trimmed to its CDR3 DNA, 48 bases read in frame from base 1.